One and the same sample provided the 18 T cell receptor beta chains below, sequenced in a study of blood T cell repertoires in COVID-19. The method was immunoSEQ multiplex PCR; TCRdb's version includes in-frame clones alone and lacks a portion of them. The profile shows 60,000 to 85,000 clones, 75% to 90% of them singletons. Source material: peripheral blood. The receptors shown here come from a man aged 70-80 years who had recovered from COVID-19.

The chain has TRBV5-5 and TRBJ1-2; no definite D call. Per the germline V gene, CDR1 is SGHKS and CDR2 is YYEKEE (reference sequence). V was pared by 2 bases and J by 7 bases, with 18 bases between. The CDR3 spans 15 residues. Here the CDR3 DNA reads TGTGCCAGCAGCTTACCGGGCCCGGGGTGGTCTGGCTACACCTTC. Its protein product is CASSLPGPGWSGYTF. Full variable domain (missing parts from reference TRBV5-5 and TRBJ1-2): DAGVTQSPTHLIKTRGQQVTLRCSPISGHKSVSWYQQVLGQGPQFIFQYYEKEERGRGNFPDRFSARQFPNYSSELNVNALLLGDSALYLCASSLPGPGWSGYTFGSGTRLTVV.

This clone was seen at least ten times. The chain carries TRBV4-3 and TRBJ2-1, with D tentatively TRBD2 (5 bases). V shed 0 bases and J shed 10 bases, with 10 bases lying between them. The CDR3 totals 13 residues. CDR1 and CDR2 from the germline V gene are LGHNA and YSLEER. In nucleotides, the CDR3 is TGCGCCAGCAGCCAAGAAGGGTGGGAGGAGCAGTTCTTC. It encodes CASSQEGWEEQFF.

The chain employs TRBV5-5 and TRBJ2-1, with TRBD1 matching over 10 bases. V lost 2 bases, J lost 2 bases, and 1 base stayed unmatched. Germline lookup yields CDR1 SGHKS and CDR2 YYEKEE (reference sequence). The CDR3 consists of 15 residues. The DNA of the CDR3 is TGTGCCAGCAGCTTCGACAGGGGGCCCTACAATGAGCAGTTCTTC. Translation gives CASSFDRGPYNEQFF.

The chain carries TRBV3-1 (or the pseudogene TRBV3-2) and TRBJ2-7; 7 nucleotides align to TRBD1. The CDR3 is 18 amino acids. V dropped 1 base and J dropped 4; count of bases not matched to a gene: 16. CDR1 LGHDT and CDR2 YNNKEL come from the germline V gene (reference sequence). The CDR3: CASSQGLGNRGYGYEQYF. DNA for the CDR3: TGTGCCAGCAGCCAAGGTTTGGGGAACAGGGGATATGGGTACGAGCAGTACTTC.

The CDR3 bases are TGTGCCAGCAGCACGTCAGCGGGAGAAACGGATACGCAGTATTTT. Translation gives CASSTSAGETDTQYF. The rearrangement uses TRBV11-2 and TRBJ2-3, with TRBD2 matching over 8 bases. CDR1 SGHAT and CDR2 FQNNGV come from the germline V gene. This CDR3 is built from 15 residues. The V segment lost 5 bases and the J segment 6 bases; nucleotides outside the gene matches: 10.

In its sample, this clone was seen a few times. V gene TRBV4-1 combines with J gene TRBJ2-5; D is perhaps TRBD1 (5 bases). The germline V gene encodes CDR1 MGHRA and CDR2 YSYEKL. There are 15 residues in the CDR3. V dropped 4 bases and J dropped 8 bases, with 20 bases sitting between them. The CDR3 protein is CASSPPPDTGVTQYF. Written as DNA, the CDR3 is TGCGCCAGCAGCCCCCCCCCGGACACCGGAGTAACCCAGTACTTC.

The V call is TRBV10-3, the J call TRBJ1-5; 9 bases align to TRBD1. The CDR3 has 17 residues. Germline lookup yields CDR1 ENHRY and CDR2 SYGVKD. V dropped 2 bases and J dropped 3; count of bases not matched to a gene: 8. The CDR3 coding sequence is TGTGCCATCAGTGAGGGTCGACAGGGGGTTACCAATCAGCCCCAGCATTTT. It is translated as CAISEGRQGVTNQPQHF.

The chain has TRBV3-1 (or the pseudogene TRBV3-2) and TRBJ2-7; 7 positions match TRBD2. CDR1 is LGHDT and CDR2 is YNNKEL in the germline V gene (reference sequence). The CDR3 is 15 amino acids. With 0 bases clipped from V and 5 bases from J, the junction kept 7 bases outside the gene matches. CDR3 sequence (DNA): TGTGCCAGCAGCCAAGATCTTAGCGGGCGGGACGAGCAGTACTTC. Amino acid sequence: CASSQDLSGRDEQYF.

In its sample, this clone was seen a few times. The chain is built from TRBV18 and TRBJ2-5; possible D gene TRBD1, 6 bases. V gave up 7 bases and J gave up 2 bases, with 11 bases separating them. The CDR3 extends over 13 amino acids. Germline V lookup: CDR1 KGHSH, CDR2 LQKENI. The CDR3 sequence is CASCQDRQETQYF. The CDR3 bases are TGTGCCAGCTGCCAGGACAGACAAGAGACCCAGTACTTC.

This clone was seen a single time. The rearrangement links TRBV28 to TRBJ1-3; possibly TRBD1 for D (5 bases). The CDR3 is made up of 13 amino acids. Germline V CDR1 and CDR2: MDHEN, SYDVKM. CDR3 coding DNA: TGTGCTAGCCACGGGGGCTCTGGAAACACCATATATTTT. Protein product: CASHGGSGNTIYF.

This clone was seen a few times. J is TRBJ2-7 and V is TRBV7-6, with 8 bases lining up with TRBD1. Germline lookup yields CDR1 SGHVS and CDR2 FNYEAQ. There are 15 residues in the CDR3. Unmatched junction bases numbered 4, after V lost 3 bases and J lost 0 bases. CDR3 sequence (DNA): TGTGCCAGCAGCTTGTCAGGGGGCGACTCCTACGAGCAGTACTTC. It translates to CASSLSGGDSYEQYF.

This chain joins TRBV5-1 and TRBJ2-3; 8 bases are a match to TRBD2. This CDR3 has 15 residues. Germline V lookup: CDR1 SGHRS, CDR2 YFSETQ. Trimming removed 3 bases from V and 5 bases from J; junction bases left unmatched: 8. CDR3 sequence reads: CASSWTSRRQDTQYF. CDR3 DNA sequence: TGCGCCAGCAGCTGGACTAGCCGACGACAAGATACGCAGTATTTT.

V is TRBV24-1 and J is TRBJ1-1, with no clear D. Germline V gives CDR1 KGHDR, CDR2 SFDVKD. The CDR3 covers 13 residues. V lost 1 base and J 1 base, leaving 3 bases between the germline ends. CDR3 amino acids: CATSDFKNTEAFF. CDR3 DNA: TGTGCCACCAGTGATTTCAAGAACACTGAAGCTTTCTTT.

The chain couples TRBV19 to TRBJ1-5, with TRBD1 as a possible D gene (5 bases). Trimming cost V 8 bases and J 1 base, with 12 bases left between them. The CDR3 is 14 amino acids. CDR1 LNHDA and CDR2 SQIVND come from the germline V gene (reference sequence). The CDR3 spells CASQFQGSNQPQHF. In nucleotides, the CDR3 is TGTGCCAGTCAGTTTCAGGGCAGCAATCAGCCCCAGCATTTT.

The J gene is TRBJ2-1, the V gene TRBV10-1; D perhaps matches TRBD1 (6 bases). The V end was cut by 6 bases, the J end by 9 bases, with 24 bases between. This CDR3 has 16 amino acids. Germline CDR1 is WNHNN and CDR2 is SYGVQD (reference sequence). CDR3 in amino acids: CASSGLVLSLQGEQFF. The DNA for the CDR3 is TGCGCCAGCAGCGGTCTAGTTTTATCCCTACAGGGTGAGCAGTTCTTC.

The rearrangement joins TRBV18 to TRBJ2-2, with 8 bases matching TRBD1. The CDR3 has 14 amino acids. V was pared by 6 bases and J by 7 bases, with 7 bases of the junction left unmatched. Germline lookup yields CDR1 KGHSH and CDR2 LQKENI. As DNA, the CDR3 is TGTGCCAGCTCCCATAGGACAGGGATCGGGGAGCTGTTTTTT. This translates into CASSHRTGIGELFF.

This clone was counted once. This sequence joins TRBV6-2 or TRBV6-3 and TRBJ1-1, with a possible D match to TRBD1 (5 bases). Trimming removed 2 bases from V and 8 bases from J, with 21 bases in between. Germline lookup yields CDR1 MNHEY and CDR2 SVGEGT. The CDR3 consists of 16 residues. The CDR3 bases are TGTGCCAGCAGTTACAACCCTCGGGGGGACCGTGGGGAAGCTTTCTTT. Its translation is CASSYNPRGDRGEAFF.

The chain is built from TRBV28 and TRBJ1-6; D possibly corresponds to TRBD1 (5 bases). V was trimmed by 7 bases and J by 9 bases, leaving 16 bases between them. CDR1 and CDR2 from the germline V gene are MDHEN and SYDVKM. The CDR3 contains 14 residues. The CDR3 DNA reads TGTGCCAGCAACTTGAGCAGGGTTGGTTCACCCCTCCACTTT. Protein: CASNLSRVGSPLHF.